The subject of this entry is one T cell receptor beta chain. What it recognizes is unknown. This sample was included in a study of shared clonotypes between healthy human individuals. The germline V gene encodes CDR1 LNHDA and CDR2 SQIVND (reference sequence). This CDR3 spans 16 amino acids. The V segment lost 5 bases and the J segment 4 bases; nucleotides outside the gene matches: 8. TCRdb's table, derived via immunoSEQ multiplex PCR, lists solely in-frame clones and lacks some. The table has over 1.5 million clones, 95% to 99% seen once; the top ten hold around 0.45%. Study-wide points: Sampling covered nothing but blood. Tissue TCR repertoires likely differ from those found in blood. Estimated richness was generally greater in naive than memory subsets. Several donors showed sharing of around 5.3% of naive CD4 clonotypes. Non-shared clonotypes had lower generation probabilities than those shared by all four donors.

The gene calls are TRBV19 and TRBJ2-7, with TRBD2 matching 13 bases. Sequenced input: naive CD4+ T cells sorted from blood. The subset here: CD45RA+ positively selected. The sequence was obtained from a young man in good health. Here the CDR3 reads CASSRSLAGGPYEQYF. The CDR3 DNA reads TGTGCCAGTAGTCGGTCACTAGCGGGAGGGCCGTACGAGCAGTACTTC.